This passage covers 23 T cell receptor beta chains from one sample sequenced in a study of T cell responses to AZD1222 COVID-19 vaccine. Here immunoSEQ multiplex PCR was the method, and the copy in TCRdb shows in-frame clones only, minus some. The sample carries approximately 81,000 clones, about 83% recorded once. The sequences come from peripheral blood, collected 28 days after the second AZD1222 dose. These receptors were obtained from an adult who received the AZD1222 COVID-19 vaccine.

The chain employs TRBV7-9 and TRBJ2-1; 12 bases agree with TRBD2. Germline CDR1 SEHNR, CDR2 FQNEAQ (reference sequence). CDR3 length: 15 amino acids. The J segment lost 6 bases and the V segment lost 5 bases, leaving 5 bases of the junction unmatched. CDR3 residues: CASSQWTSGANEQFF. CDR3 DNA: TGTGCCAGCAGCCAGTGGACTAGCGGGGCCAATGAGCAGTTCTTC.

V and J are TRBV24-1 and TRBJ1-2; 7 bases align to TRBD1. This CDR3 spans 12 amino acids. Germline V gene data show CDR1 as KGHDR and CDR2 as SFDVKD. J gave up 5 bases and V 4 bases, and 0 bases lay outside the gene matches. Here the CDR3 reads CATSEQGYGYTF. CDR3 bases: TGTGCCACCAGTGAACAGGGGTATGGCTACACCTTC.

This clone was seen once. V is TRBV4-3 and J is TRBJ1-1; D is undetermined. The germline V gene has CDR1 LGHNA and CDR2 YSLEER. Trimming took 0 bases from V and 3 from J, leaving 17 bases between them. The CDR3 is made up of 17 amino acids. The DNA of the CDR3 is TGCGCCAGCAGCCAAGAAAGGGATGGAGTTTGGGACACTGAAGCTTTCTTT. It specifies CASSQERDGVWDTEAFF.

The CDR3 is CASSGGTRTGAVMNTEAFF. The CDR3 DNA reads TGTGCCAGCAGTGGTGGGACTCGGACAGGGGCCGTAATGAACACTGAAGCTTTCTTT. The chain recombines TRBV7-9 with TRBJ1-1; 9 positions agree with TRBD1. Germline lookup yields CDR1 SEHNR and CDR2 FQNEAQ (reference sequence). The CDR3 loop spans 19 amino acids. J lost 0 bases, V lost 6 bases, and 17 bases had no gene match. The complete variable domain, with remaining parts taken from reference TRBV7-9 and TRBJ1-1, reads DTGVSQNPRHKITKRGQNVTFRCDPISEHNRLYWYRQTLGQGPEFLTYFQNEAQLEKSRLLSDRFSAERPKGSFSTLEIQRTEQGDSAMYLCASSGGTRTGAVMNTEAFFGQGTRLTVV.

This rearrangement joins TRBV4-1 to TRBJ2-7; D is perhaps TRBD2 (6 bases). Germline V gene sequence: CDR1 MGHRA, CDR2 YSYEKL. The CDR3 contains 14 residues. The germline V and J ends were trimmed by 1 base and 2 bases, with 9 bases remaining between them. The CDR3 spells CASSQVGGTYEQYF. DNA of the CDR3: TGCGCCAGCAGCCAAGTTGGGGGGACCTACGAGCAGTACTTC.

J is TRBJ2-3 and V is TRBV30; tentatively, D is TRBD2 (5 bases). This CDR3 contains 16 residues. Germline CDR1 is GTSNPN and CDR2 is SVGIG (reference sequence). Trimming left V 3 bases short and J 4 bases short, with 20 bases between. The CDR3 sequence: CAWRGGPPRGPDTQYF. The CDR3 region has the DNA TGTGCCTGGAGAGGCGGGCCCCCCCGAGGTCCAGATACGCAGTATTTT.

The genes are TRBV27 and TRBJ1-5; no clear D. The CDR3 length is 15 residues. Germline CDR1 is MNHEY and CDR2 is SMNVEV (reference sequence). Between the trimmed V and J ends, which lost 2 bases and 3 bases, there was a span of 11 bases. The chain's CDR3 is CASSLRQETNQPQHF. CDR3 bases: TGTGCCAGCAGTTTACGTCAGGAGACCAATCAGCCCCAGCATTTT.

The chain joins TRBV7-2 to TRBJ1-3; TRBD1 is a possible D gene (5 bases). V was cut by 5 bases and J by 4 bases, with 12 bases left in between. This CDR3 contains 14 residues. The V gene's germline CDR1 is SGHTA and CDR2 FQGNSA. Here the CDR3 reads CASSPSGDGNTIYF. CDR3 DNA: TGTGCCAGCAGCCCCAGCGGGGACGGAAACACCATATATTTT.

The chain has TRBV18 and TRBJ1-2; D gene ambiguous. Germline lookup yields CDR1 KGHSH and CDR2 LQKENI. This CDR3 is built from 15 residues. V lost 3 bases, J lost 0 bases, and 11 bases lay in between. CDR3 DNA: TGTGCCAGCTCACCTGACCCTGGATCTAACTATGGCTACACCTTC. Translation: CASSPDPGSNYGYTF.

This rearrangement joins TRBV20-1 to TRBJ1-4, with D uncertain. V was pared by 3 bases and J by 4 bases, with 6 bases between. Germline V gene lookup returns CDR1 DFQATT and CDR2 SNEGSKA (reference sequence). CDR3 length equals 12 residues. The DNA for the CDR3 is TGCAGTGCTAGTCCGGTTAATGAAAAACTGTTTTTT. Translating it yields CSASPVNEKLFF.

The J gene is TRBJ1-1, the V gene TRBV28; D uncertain. In germline, CDR1 is MDHEN, CDR2 SYDVKM. CDR3 length: 11 amino acids. CDR3 loop: CGTRLNTEAFF. Written as DNA, the CDR3 is TGTGGGACTAGACTGAACACTGAAGCTTTCTTT.

In DNA, the CDR3 is TGTGCCAGCAGCCAAGATGTCAAAGAGACCCAGTACTTC. Amino acids: CASSQDVKETQYF. The chain carries TRBV4-2 and TRBJ2-5; D gene ambiguous. V dropped 0 bases and J dropped 3 bases, with 5 bases sitting between them. The germline gives CDR1 LGHNA, CDR2 YNFKEQ. The CDR3 totals 13 residues.

The genes are TRBV28 and TRBJ1-1; the D is unclear. The CDR3 contains 14 residues. With 7 bases removed from V and 1 base from J, the gap between germline ends came to 13 bases. The germline V gene encodes CDR1 MDHEN and CDR2 SYDVKM. The CDR3 DNA reads as TGTGCCAGCACTGTTGGGTGGGGGAACACTGAAGCTTTCTTT. Translated, it gives CASTVGWGNTEAFF.

V gene TRBV30 combines with J gene TRBJ2-7; possibly TRBD1 for D (5 bases). V was cut by 0 bases and J by 5 bases, with 8 bases left in between. The CDR3 is made up of 12 amino acids. From germline, CDR1 is GTSNPN and CDR2 SVGIG (reference sequence). The CDR3, as DNA: TGTGCCTGGAGTGTAACAGGCCACGAGCAGTACTTC. Its protein product is CAWSVTGHEQYF.

This clone occurred once. The chain joins TRBV28 to TRBJ1-3; TRBD1 aligns across 7 bases. CDR1 is MDHEN and CDR2 is SYDVKM in the germline V gene. After removal of 3 bases from V and 0 bases from J, the junction contained 17 bases not matched to a gene. The CDR3 contains 20 residues. The CDR3 nucleotides are TGTGCCAGCAGTTTGTTGGGGACAGCCTCACTCTTGAGCTCTGGAAACACCATATATTTT. Translating gives CASSLLGTASLLSSGNTIYF.

The chain joins TRBV28 to TRBJ1-3; tentative D call: TRBD1 (5 bases). Germline loops: CDR1 MDHEN, CDR2 SYDVKM. The CDR3 is 14 residues long. V was trimmed by 5 bases and J by 0 bases, leaving 8 bases between them. The CDR3 bases are TGTGCCAGCAGTCCAGGGTTCTCTGGAAACACCATATATTTT. This gives the protein CASSPGFSGNTIYF. Full variable domain (rest looked up from reference TRBV28 and TRBJ1-3): DVKVTQSSRYLVKRTGEKVFLECVQDMDHENMFWYRQDPGLGLRLIYFSYDVKMKEKGDIPEGYSVSREKKERFSLILESASTNQTSMYLCASSPGFSGNTIYFGEGSWLTVV.

The chain uses TRBV5-1 and TRBJ1-6, with D unresolved. Trimming pared 2 bases from V and 5 bases from J, leaving 11 bases between. Germline loops: CDR1 SGHRS, CDR2 YFSETQ. The CDR3 extends over 15 amino acids. The CDR3 loop is CASSFRADDNSPLHF. The DNA of the CDR3 is TGCGCCAGCAGCTTTCGGGCGGACGATAATTCACCCCTCCACTTT.

This clone was recorded only once. The chain has TRBV4-1 and TRBJ2-1, with D maybe TRBD2 (5 bases). The length of the CDR3 is 14 residues. The V end was cut by 4 bases, the J end by 10 bases, with 17 bases between. CDR1 is MGHRA, CDR2 YSYEKL, per germline. The CDR3 nucleotides are TGCGCCAGCAGCCTTCTAGTGGTAGCGCACGAGCAGTTCTTC. Protein: CASSLLVVAHEQFF.

This clone was counted only a few times. The chain links TRBV5-1 to TRBJ1-4; TRBD1 is a possible D gene (5 bases). The CDR3 is made up of 14 amino acids. Germline V lookup: CDR1 SGHRS, CDR2 YFSETQ. Trimming removed 0 bases from V and 5 bases from J, with 8 bases in between. CDR3 DNA sequence: TGCGCCAGCAGCTTGGGGACAATCAATGAAAAACTGTTTTTT. Translating it yields CASSLGTINEKLFF.

This sequence joins TRBV28 and TRBJ1-2; no clear D gene. This CDR3 spans 13 amino acids. The ends were cut back, 7 bases at V and 6 bases at J, with 15 bases in the middle. CDR1 is MDHEN and CDR2 is SYDVKM in the germline V gene. The CDR3 DNA reads TGTGCCAGCACCTTGGAGGGATATGATGGCTACACCTTC. Its protein product is CASTLEGYDGYTF.

The CDR3 region has the DNA TGTGCCAGCAGCCCGCGCCCGGCGGGGGGCTACACCTTC. Amino acid sequence: CASSPRPAGGYTF. The V gene is TRBV14, the J gene TRBJ1-2; D remains unclear. V was cut by 4 bases and J by 8 bases, with 14 bases left in between. The CDR3 sequence is 13 residues long. The germline CDR1 and CDR2 sequences are SGHDN and FVKESK.

V and J are TRBV9 and TRBJ1-4; possibly TRBD1 for D (6 bases). The germline gives CDR1 SGDLS, CDR2 YYNGEE. V lost 0 bases and J 5 bases, leaving 14 bases between the germline ends. The length of the CDR3 is 16 residues. CDR3 protein: CASSVGGGPVNEKLFF. In DNA form, the CDR3 reads TGTGCCAGCAGCGTAGGTGGGGGGCCAGTAAATGAAAAACTGTTTTTT.

This chain connects TRBV19 to TRBJ1-3, with 7 nucleotides matching TRBD1. Germline V gives CDR1 LNHDA, CDR2 SQIVND (reference sequence). This CDR3 has 16 residues. The junction had 5 bases not matched to a gene; V was cut back by 3 bases and J by 0 bases. The chain's CDR3 is CASSMPGGSSGNTIYF. The CDR3 DNA reads TGTGCCAGTAGTATGCCAGGGGGGAGCTCTGGAAACACCATATATTTT.